The 3 T cell receptor beta chains listed next were all sequenced from one sample in a study of T cell changes during pregnancy in multiple sclerosis. TCRdb's table, derived via immunoSEQ multiplex PCR, lists solely in-frame clones and lacks some. The sample records about 35,000 clones, more than 85% being singletons. The source was CD4+ T cells from peripheral blood mononuclear cells, collected in the second trimester of pregnancy. These receptors originate from a female donor with multiple sclerosis, enrolled in a pregnancy study.

The V gene is TRBV19, the J gene TRBJ2-5; 10 nucleotides match TRBD2. J lost 5 bases, V lost 7 bases, and 10 bases had no gene match. The CDR3 is made up of 15 amino acids. The V gene's germline CDR1 is LNHDA and CDR2 SQIVND (reference sequence). The CDR3 nucleotides are TGTGCCAGTAAGGCTAGCGGGAGCCCGGGGGAGACCCAGTACTTC. Translating it yields CASKASGSPGETQYF.

The chain carries TRBV7-2 and TRBJ2-2; 9 bases align to TRBD2. The germline gives CDR1 SGHTA, CDR2 FQGNSA. The ends lost 5 bases at V and 4 bases at J; junction bases unmatched: 8. This CDR3 comprises 16 residues. The CDR3 DNA follows: TGTGCCAGCAGCCAACGTAGCGGGAGCGGCACCGGGGAGCTGTTTTTT. It is translated as CASSQRSGSGTGELFF.

The chain employs TRBV4-2 and TRBJ2-7; TRBD2 agrees at 11 bases. This CDR3 contains 18 residues. Germline CDR1 and CDR2: LGHNA and YNFKEQ. The V and J ends lost 0 bases and 2 bases, in that order; junction bases with no gene match: 9. CDR3 DNA sequence: TGTGCCAGCAGCCAAGATGTAACTAGCGGGAGTGAAACCTACGAGCAGTACTTC. It codes for CASSQDVTSGSETYEQYF.